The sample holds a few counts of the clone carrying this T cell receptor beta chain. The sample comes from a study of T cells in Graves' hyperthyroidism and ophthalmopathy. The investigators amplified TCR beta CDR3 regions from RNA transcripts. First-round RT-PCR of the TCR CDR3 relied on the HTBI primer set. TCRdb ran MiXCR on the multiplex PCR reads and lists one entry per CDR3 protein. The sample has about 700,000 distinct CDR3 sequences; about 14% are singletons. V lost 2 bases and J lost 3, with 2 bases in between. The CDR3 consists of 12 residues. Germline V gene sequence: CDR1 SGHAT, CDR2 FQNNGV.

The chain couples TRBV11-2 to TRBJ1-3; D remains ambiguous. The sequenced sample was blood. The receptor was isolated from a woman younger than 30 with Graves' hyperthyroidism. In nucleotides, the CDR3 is TGTGCCAGCAGCTTAAATGGAAACACCATATATTTT. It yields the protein CASSLNGNTIYF.